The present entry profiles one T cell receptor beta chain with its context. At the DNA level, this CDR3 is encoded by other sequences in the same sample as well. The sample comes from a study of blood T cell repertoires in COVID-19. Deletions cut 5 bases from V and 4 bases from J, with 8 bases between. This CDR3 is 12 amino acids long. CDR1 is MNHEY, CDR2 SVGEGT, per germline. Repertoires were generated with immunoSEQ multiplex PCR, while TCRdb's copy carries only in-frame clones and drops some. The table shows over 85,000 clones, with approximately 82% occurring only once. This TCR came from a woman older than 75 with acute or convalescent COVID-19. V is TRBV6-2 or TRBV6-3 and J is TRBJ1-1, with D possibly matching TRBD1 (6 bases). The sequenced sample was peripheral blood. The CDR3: CASSQGSTEAFF. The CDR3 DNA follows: TGTGCCAGCAGTCAGGGGAGCACTGAAGCTTTCTTT.